This T cell receptor (beta chain) originates from a study of regulatory T cells in long-lasting Graves disease. Germline V gives CDR1 SGHRS, CDR2 YFSETQ. V was clipped by 3 bases and J by 2 bases; unmatched bases: 7. CDR3 length equals 17 residues. Stated time point: persistent/refractory GD, antithyroid drugs over 5 years with positive TRAb. Researchers made the TCR library from RNA that was extracted from PBMCs. This clonotype turned up a few times. CDR3-region Arm-PCR and iRepertoire HTBI primers produced the TCR beta libraries. In the original workflow: Identification yielded about 66 TRBV and 14 TRBJ segments across samples. TCRdb called the multiplex PCR reads again in MiXCR, with one record for every CDR3 protein. In this record, the V and J calls reflect TCRdb's handling and not the investigators' own analysis. The data show a few hundred thousand distinct CDR3 sequences, with less than 30% seen just once and approximately 27% held by the top ten.

The chain joins TRBV5-1 to TRBJ2-5, with 13 bases matching TRBD2. This sample comprised peripheral blood mononuclear cells (PBMCs), obtained when the disease was refractory, from a patient treated with antithyroid drugs. This receptor was obtained from a woman aged 40 to 50 with Graves disease. The CDR3 region is CASSSGTSGTPQETQYF. In DNA form, the CDR3 reads TGCGCCAGCAGCTCCGGGACTAGCGGGACTCCTCAAGAGACCCAGTACTTC.